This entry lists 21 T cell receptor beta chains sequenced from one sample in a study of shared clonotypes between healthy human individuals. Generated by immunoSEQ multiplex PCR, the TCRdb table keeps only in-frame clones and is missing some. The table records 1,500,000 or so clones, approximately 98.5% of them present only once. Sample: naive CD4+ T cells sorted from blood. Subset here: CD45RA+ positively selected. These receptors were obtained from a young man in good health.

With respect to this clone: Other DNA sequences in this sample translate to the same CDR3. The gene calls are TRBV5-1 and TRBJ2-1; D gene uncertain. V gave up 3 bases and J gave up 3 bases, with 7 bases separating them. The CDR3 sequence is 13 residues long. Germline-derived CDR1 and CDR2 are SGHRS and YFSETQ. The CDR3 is CASSSGLYNEQFF. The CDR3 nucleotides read TGCGCCAGCAGCTCCGGGCTCTACAATGAGCAGTTCTTC. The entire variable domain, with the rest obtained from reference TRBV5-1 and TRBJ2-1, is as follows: KAGVTQTPRYLIKTRGQQVTLSCSPISGHRSVSWYQQTPGQGLQFLFEYFSETQRNKGNFPGRFSGRQFSNSRSEMNVSTLELGDSALYLCASSSGLYNEQFFGPGTRLTVL.

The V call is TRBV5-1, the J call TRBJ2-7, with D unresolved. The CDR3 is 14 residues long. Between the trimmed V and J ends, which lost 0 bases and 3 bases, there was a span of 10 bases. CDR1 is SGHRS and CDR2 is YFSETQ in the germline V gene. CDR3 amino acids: CASSLDRQSYEQYF. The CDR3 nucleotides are TGCGCCAGCAGCTTGGACCGGCAAAGCTACGAGCAGTACTTC.

The CDR3 reads CASSPTSDTGELFF. In DNA, the CDR3 is TGTGCCAGCTCCCCCACTAGCGACACCGGGGAGCTGTTTTTT. The V and J genes are TRBV18 and TRBJ2-2; TRBD2 matches 7 bases. This CDR3 comprises 14 residues. Germline lookup yields CDR1 KGHSH and CDR2 LQKENI. V dropped 6 bases and J dropped 3; count of bases not matched to a gene: 4.

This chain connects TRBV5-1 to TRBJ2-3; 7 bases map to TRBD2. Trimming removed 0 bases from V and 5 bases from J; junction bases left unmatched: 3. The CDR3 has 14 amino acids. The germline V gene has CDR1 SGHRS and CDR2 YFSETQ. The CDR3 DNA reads TGCGCCAGCAGCTTGGGGGTAGCGGGAGATACGCAGTATTTT. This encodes CASSLGVAGDTQYF. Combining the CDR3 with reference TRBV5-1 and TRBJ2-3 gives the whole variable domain KAGVTQTPRYLIKTRGQQVTLSCSPISGHRSVSWYQQTPGQGLQFLFEYFSETQRNKGNFPGRFSGRQFSNSRSEMNVSTLELGDSALYLCASSLGVAGDTQYFGPGTRLTVL.

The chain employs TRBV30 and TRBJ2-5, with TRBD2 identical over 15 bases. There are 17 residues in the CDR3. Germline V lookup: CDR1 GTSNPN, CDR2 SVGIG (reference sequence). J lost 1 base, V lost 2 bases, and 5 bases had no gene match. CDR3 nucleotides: TGTGCCTGGAGTCCCGGACTAGCGGGAGGGCCCCAAGAGACCCAGTACTTC. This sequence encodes CAWSPGLAGGPQETQYF. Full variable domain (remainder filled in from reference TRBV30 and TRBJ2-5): SQTIHQWPATLVQPVGSPLSLECTVEGTSNPNLYWYRQAAGRGLQLLFYSVGIGQISSEVPQNLSASRPQDRQFILSSKKLLLSDSGFYLCAWSPGLAGGPQETQYFGPGTRLLVL.

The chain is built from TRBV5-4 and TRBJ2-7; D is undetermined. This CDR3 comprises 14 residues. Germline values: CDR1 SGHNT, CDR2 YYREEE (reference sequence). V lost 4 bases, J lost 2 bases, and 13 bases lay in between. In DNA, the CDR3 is TGTGCCAGCAGCGAAGAAATGTGGGCCTACGAGCAGTACTTC. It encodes CASSEEMWAYEQYF. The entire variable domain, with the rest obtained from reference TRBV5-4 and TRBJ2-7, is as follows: ETGVTQSPTHLIKTRGQQVTLRCSSQSGHNTVSWYQQALGQGPQFIFQYYREEENGRGNFPPRFSGLQFPNYSSELNVNALELDDSALYLCASSEEMWAYEQYFGPGTRLTVT.

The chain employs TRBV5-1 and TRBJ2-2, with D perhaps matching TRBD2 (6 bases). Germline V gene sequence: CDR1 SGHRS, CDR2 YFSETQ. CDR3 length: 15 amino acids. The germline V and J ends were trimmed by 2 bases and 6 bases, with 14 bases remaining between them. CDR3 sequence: CASSFASVEAGELFF. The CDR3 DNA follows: TGCGCCAGCAGCTTCGCTAGCGTAGAAGCCGGGGAGCTGTTTTTT.

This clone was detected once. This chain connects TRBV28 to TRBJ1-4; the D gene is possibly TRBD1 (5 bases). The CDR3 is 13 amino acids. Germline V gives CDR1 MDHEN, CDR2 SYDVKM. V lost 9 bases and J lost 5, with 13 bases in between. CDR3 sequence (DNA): TGTGCCAGTTATGGGGGGGGAAATGAAAAACTGTTTTTT. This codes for CASYGGGNEKLFF.

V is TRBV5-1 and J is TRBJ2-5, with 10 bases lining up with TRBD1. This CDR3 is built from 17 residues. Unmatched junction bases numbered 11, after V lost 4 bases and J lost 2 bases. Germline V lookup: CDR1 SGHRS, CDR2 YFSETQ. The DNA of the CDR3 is TGCGCCAGCAGCCGGACAGGGGGGGCATCTCCGCAAGAGACCCAGTACTTC. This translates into CASSRTGGASPQETQYF.

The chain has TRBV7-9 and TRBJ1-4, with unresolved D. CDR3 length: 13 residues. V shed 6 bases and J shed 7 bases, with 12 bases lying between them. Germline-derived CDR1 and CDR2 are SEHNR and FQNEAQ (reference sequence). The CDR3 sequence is CASRSKSGEKLFF. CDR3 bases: TGTGCCAGCAGGTCCAAGTCAGGTGAAAAACTGTTTTTT. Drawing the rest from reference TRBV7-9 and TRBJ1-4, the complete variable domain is DTGVSQNPRHKITKRGQNVTFRCDPISEHNRLYWYRQTLGQGPEFLTYFQNEAQLEKSRLLSDRFSAERPKGSFSTLEIQRTEQGDSAMYLCASRSKSGEKLFFGSGTQLSVL.

Here the CDR3 DNA reads TGTGCCAGCTATATTAGCGGGGCCCCATCCTCTGGGGCCAACGTCCTGACTTTC. The encoded protein is CASYISGAPSSGANVLTF. The chain has TRBV2 and TRBJ2-6; TRBD2 aligns across 8 bases. This CDR3 region has 18 residues. J gave up 0 bases and V 8 bases, and 12 bases lay outside the gene matches. Germline lookup yields CDR1 SNHLY and CDR2 FYNNEI.

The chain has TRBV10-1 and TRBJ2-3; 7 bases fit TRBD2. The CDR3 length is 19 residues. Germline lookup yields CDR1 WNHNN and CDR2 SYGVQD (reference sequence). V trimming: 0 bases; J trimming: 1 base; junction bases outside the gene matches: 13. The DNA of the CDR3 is TGCGCCAGCAGTGAGTCGGTAGCGGGCTGGAAGGCGGGCACAGATACGCAGTATTTT. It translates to CASSESVAGWKAGTDTQYF.

The CDR3 nucleotides read TGCAGCGTTGGACAGATCACAGATACGCAGTATTTT. Amino acids: CSVGQITDTQYF. The rearrangement joins TRBV29-1 to TRBJ2-3; D possibly corresponds to TRBD1 (5 bases). The germline CDR1 and CDR2 sequences are SQVTM and ANQGSEA. Trimming took off 4 bases at V and 2 bases at J, with 7 bases between the two ends. The CDR3 covers 12 residues.

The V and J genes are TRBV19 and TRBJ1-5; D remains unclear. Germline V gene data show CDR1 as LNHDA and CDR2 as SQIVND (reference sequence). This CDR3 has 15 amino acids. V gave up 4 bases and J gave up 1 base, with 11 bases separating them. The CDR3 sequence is CASSTLGGSNQPQHF. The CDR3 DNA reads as TGTGCCAGTAGTACTCTGGGTGGCAGCAATCAGCCCCAGCATTTT.

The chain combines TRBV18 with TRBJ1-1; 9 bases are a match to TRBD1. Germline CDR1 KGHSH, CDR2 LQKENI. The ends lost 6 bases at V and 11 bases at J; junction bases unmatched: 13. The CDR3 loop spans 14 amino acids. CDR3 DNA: TGTGCCAGCTCCCCAAGTGGGGACAGGGTGAGGGCTTTCTTT. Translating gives CASSPSGDRVRAFF.

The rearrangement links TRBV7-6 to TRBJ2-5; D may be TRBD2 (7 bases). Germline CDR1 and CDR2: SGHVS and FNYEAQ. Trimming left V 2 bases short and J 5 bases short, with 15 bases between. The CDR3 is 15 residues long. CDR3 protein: CASSLIPKGGETQYF. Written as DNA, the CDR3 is TGTGCCAGCAGCTTAATCCCAAAGGGGGGGGAGACCCAGTACTTC.

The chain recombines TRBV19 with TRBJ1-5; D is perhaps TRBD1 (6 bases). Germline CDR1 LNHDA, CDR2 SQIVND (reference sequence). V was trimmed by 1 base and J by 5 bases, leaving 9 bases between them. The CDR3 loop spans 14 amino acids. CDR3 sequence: CASSIGGGHQPQHF. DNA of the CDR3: TGTGCCAGTAGTATAGGGGGGGGGCATCAGCCCCAGCATTTT.

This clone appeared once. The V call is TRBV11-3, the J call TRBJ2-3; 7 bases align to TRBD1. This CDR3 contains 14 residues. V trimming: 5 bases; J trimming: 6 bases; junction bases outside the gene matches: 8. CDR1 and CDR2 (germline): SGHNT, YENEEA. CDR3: CASSEGAAQDTQYF. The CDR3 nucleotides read TGTGCCAGCAGCGAGGGGGCGGCGCAGGATACGCAGTATTTT.

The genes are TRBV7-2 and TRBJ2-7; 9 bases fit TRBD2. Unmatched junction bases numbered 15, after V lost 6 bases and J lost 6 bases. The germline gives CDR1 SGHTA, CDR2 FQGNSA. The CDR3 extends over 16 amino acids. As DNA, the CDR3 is TGTGCCAGCAGGAGACTAAATTTAGCGGGAGACGGCGAGCAGTACTTC. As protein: CASRRLNLAGDGEQYF.

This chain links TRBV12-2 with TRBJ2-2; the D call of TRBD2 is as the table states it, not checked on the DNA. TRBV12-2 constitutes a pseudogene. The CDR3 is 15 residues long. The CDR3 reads CASRFQATNTGELFF. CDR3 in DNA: TGTGCAAGTCGCTTTCAAGCAACGAACACCGGGGAGCTGTTTTTT.

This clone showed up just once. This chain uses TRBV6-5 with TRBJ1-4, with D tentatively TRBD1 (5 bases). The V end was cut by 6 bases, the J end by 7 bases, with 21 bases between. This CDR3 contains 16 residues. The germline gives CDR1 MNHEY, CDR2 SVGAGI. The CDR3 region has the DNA TGTGCCAGCAGGTACCTCGACAGAGTTGGGGGTGAAAAACTGTTTTTT. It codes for CASRYLDRVGGEKLFF.